Following are 14 T cell receptor beta chains from one sample sequenced in a study of control samples from healthy donors and cancer patients. Method: immunoSEQ multiplex PCR; TCRdb's copy keeps in-frame clones and lacks some. The sample records some 200,000 clones, about 95% being singletons. The sequenced sample consisted of blood. The receptors come from a man aged 45-65 years in good health.

V is TRBV5-1 and J is TRBJ1-1; no definite D call. V lost 4 bases, J lost 4 bases, and 14 bases lay in between. CDR1 and CDR2 from the germline V gene are SGHRS and YFSETQ. The CDR3 is 14 amino acids. CDR3 bases: TGCGCCAGCAGCAGCACGGCGGGGAGCACTGAAGCTTTCTTT. This encodes CASSSTAGSTEAFF.

The genes are TRBV6-2 or TRBV6-3 and TRBJ2-7; the D gene could be TRBD1 or TRBD2 (5 bases each). Germline CDR1 is MNHEY and CDR2 is SVGEGT. The CDR3 covers 13 residues. V was trimmed by 5 bases and J by 4 bases, leaving 12 bases between them. CDR3 in amino acids: CASSSRDGYEQYF. CDR3 nucleotides: TGTGCCAGCAGTAGCCGGGACGGATACGAGCAGTACTTC.

This chain joins TRBV10-1 and TRBJ2-4, with TRBD1 identical over 7 bases. Germline CDR1 reads WNHNN; CDR2 reads SYGVQD (reference sequence). V gave up 3 bases and J gave up 3 bases; unmatched junction bases: 5. The length of the CDR3 is 15 residues. The CDR3 protein is CASSDSWDSKNIQYF. For the CDR3, the DNA is TGCGCCAGCAGTGATTCTTGGGACAGCAAAAACATTCAGTACTTC.

This clone has a handful of counts. V and J are TRBV6-8 and TRBJ1-1, with 8 bases matching TRBD1. The CDR3 has 18 residues. J was trimmed by 4 bases and V by 2 bases; bases with no gene match: 15. Germline V gives CDR1 MNHGY, CDR2 SAAAGT. CDR3 sequence (DNA): TGTGCCAGCAGTTACCTCCCTGGCAGGGGGCGTCGGGGCACTGAAGCTTTCTTT. It translates to CASSYLPGRGRRGTEAFF.

The chain carries TRBV27 and TRBJ2-5; a possible D gene is TRBD2 (6 bases). Trimming took 2 bases from V and 5 from J, leaving 15 bases between them. The CDR3 totals 15 residues. Germline CDR1 and CDR2: MNHEY and SMNVEV (reference sequence). The CDR3 coding sequence is TGTGCCAGCAGTTTACAGGGAGGCCTGCGGGAGACCCAGTACTTC. Protein: CASSLQGGLRETQYF.

This chain joins TRBV28 and TRBJ2-1, with a tentative D call TRBD1 (5 bases). Germline-derived CDR1 and CDR2 are MDHEN and SYDVKM. The CDR3 covers 15 residues. Trimming left V 6 bases short and J 3 bases short, with 15 bases between. CDR3 in amino acids: CASSLPAGNYNEQFF. Here the CDR3 DNA reads TGTGCCAGCAGCCTCCCCGCAGGGAACTACAATGAGCAGTTCTTC.

This clone was seen a few times. The chain couples TRBV10-1 to TRBJ1-6, with D perhaps TRBD1 (5 bases). The length of the CDR3 is 14 residues. V lost 1 base and J 9 bases, leaving 10 bases between the germline ends. Germline V CDR1 and CDR2: WNHNN, SYGVQD (reference sequence). The chain's CDR3 is CASSEFREGSPLHF. CDR3 sequence (DNA): TGCGCCAGCAGTGAGTTCAGGGAAGGTTCACCCCTCCACTTT.

This chain uses TRBV24-1 with TRBJ1-2, with no clear D. Trimming cost V 6 bases and J 7 bases, with 14 bases left between them. From germline, CDR1 is KGHDR and CDR2 SFDVKD. The CDR3 spans 13 residues. CDR3 nucleotides: TGTGCCACCAGTCATCGGGAGCCCCGTGGCTACACCTTC. This sequence encodes CATSHREPRGYTF.

The gene calls are TRBV5-1 and TRBJ1-2, with no clear D. The CDR3 is made up of 15 amino acids. The V gene lost 4 bases and the J gene lost 4 bases, with 17 bases spanning the gap. CDR1 and CDR2 from the germline V gene are SGHRS and YFSETQ. The CDR3 reads CASSQSSTYLYGYTF. DNA for the CDR3: TGCGCCAGCAGCCAGAGTTCGACTTATCTCTATGGCTACACCTTC.

To note about this clone: The DNA is left out, because the CDR3 cannot be placed on it with certainty; the CDR3 is given as TCRdb lists it. The rearrangement links TRBV27 to TRBJ1-2. Germline V CDR1 and CDR2: MNHEY, SMNVEV (reference sequence). 14 amino acids form the CDR3, both terminal residues included. This CDR3 reads CASSRFGEGLGYTF.

Comment on this clone: This specimen includes other DNA sequences encoding the same CDR3. The genes are TRBV5-1 and TRBJ1-1, with 8 bases that match TRBD1. With 4 bases clipped from V and 1 base from J, the junction kept 3 bases outside the gene matches. Germline CDR1 and CDR2: SGHRS and YFSETQ. CDR3 size: 14 residues. The CDR3 loop is CASSPGTGNTEAFF. CDR3 DNA sequence: TGCGCCAGCAGCCCCGGGACAGGGAACACTGAAGCTTTCTTT.

The chain has TRBV7-9 and TRBJ2-6, with D unresolved. V dropped 0 bases and J dropped 0 bases, with 9 bases sitting between them. The CDR3 has 17 amino acids. Per germline, CDR1 SEHNR and CDR2 FQNEAQ (reference sequence). This CDR3 reads CASSLAYSSSGANVLTF. In nucleotides, the CDR3 is TGTGCCAGCAGCTTAGCGTATAGCAGCTCTGGGGCCAACGTCCTGACTTTC.

The rearrangement uses TRBV7-8 and TRBJ1-1; TRBD1 is a possible D gene (5 bases). V was pared by 5 bases and J by 0 bases, with 13 bases between. Germline CDR1 SGHVS, CDR2 FQNEAQ. The CDR3 consists of 15 residues. The CDR3 DNA reads as TGTGCCAGCAGCCACCGACAGCTCTTGAACACTGAAGCTTTCTTT. Translation gives CASSHRQLLNTEAFF.

J is TRBJ2-1 and V is TRBV15; TRBD2 is a possible D gene (6 bases). The CDR3 runs to 17 residues. Germline V gene data show CDR1 as LNHNV and CDR2 as YYDKDF (reference sequence). V was clipped by 0 bases and J by 4 bases, with 16 bases between them. The CDR3 DNA is TGTGCCACCAGCAGAGATGCCCAGGGAGGCTCTTACAATGAGCAGTTCTTC. Its translation: CATSRDAQGGSYNEQFF.